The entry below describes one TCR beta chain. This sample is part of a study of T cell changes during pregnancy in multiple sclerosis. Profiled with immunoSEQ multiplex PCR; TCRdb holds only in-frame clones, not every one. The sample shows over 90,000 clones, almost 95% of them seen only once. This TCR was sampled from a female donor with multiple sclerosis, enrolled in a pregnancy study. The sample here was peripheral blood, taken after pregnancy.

CDR3 DNA sequence: TGCAGCGTTGGCCGGGACAGTAACTATGGCTACACCTTC. Translating gives CSVGRDSNYGYTF. The chain carries TRBV29-1 and TRBJ1-2; 7 bases map to TRBD1. With 4 bases clipped from V and 1 base from J, the junction kept 3 bases outside the gene matches. CDR1 and CDR2 from the germline V gene are SQVTM and ANQGSEA. The length of the CDR3 is 13 residues.